This record concerns one TCR beta chain sequence. The target of this receptor is not known. It has no much larger one-base neighbor in the sample; base qualities were not kept. The sample is drawn from a study of regulatory T cells in long-lasting Graves disease (dated by TCRdb to the early 2020s). Background on the whole study: To count as having persistent Graves' disease, a patient had to have received antithyroid drug treatment for over 5 years with TSH receptor autoantibodies remaining persistently positive. Patients with persistent Graves' disease were compared with patients with newly diagnosed Graves' disease using TCR sequencing and RNA sequencing of peripheral blood. The study was registered as a clinical trial and conducted in China. A total of around 33 samples were covered by TCR sequencing, comprising roughly 13 persistent and roughly 20 newly diagnosed Graves' disease patients. Antithyroid drugs had been taken for roughly 10 years on average by persistent Graves' disease patients in the clinical cohort. Results and caveats for the whole study, not just this receptor: Persistent Graves' disease patients showed lower TCR Shannon entropy and fewer highly expanded clones than newly diagnosed patients, suggesting clonal expansion. The study examined only peripheral blood because the primary lesion, thyroid tissue, could not be accessed. As a limitation, the authors acknowledged that the small sample size may reduce accuracy. Persistent disease showed preferential use of TRBV28, TRBJ1-2 and TRBJ2-5, whereas newly diagnosed disease favored TRBV20-1 and TRBJ2-1. Sequencing and analysis were restricted to the TCR beta chain. More public clonotypes were shared among persistent patients (approximately 3,000) than among newly diagnosed patients (approximately 1,000).

Reading the germline V gene gives CDR1 SGHVS and CDR2 FQNEAQ. The V end gives up 5 bases and the J end 7 bases, leaving 13 bases in the junction not matched to a gene. Spanning cysteine to phenylalanine, the CDR3 consists of 15 amino acids. The kept DNA is CDR3 alone, 45 bases in frame from the first base. Library generation was performed with multiplex PCR. Sequencing took place on an Illumina HiSeq 4000. TCR beta libraries were built with iRepertoire HTBI primers and Arm-PCR amplification of CDR3 regions. PCR products were gel purified before sequencing. For the original study's pipeline: Gene usage analysis of CDR3 amino acid clonotypes used the approximately 62 TRBV and about 14 TRBJ segments found across samples. Filtered high-quality paired reads were merged into contigs using COPE and FqMerger. Contigs were aligned with BLAST to IMGT TRBV, TRBD and TRBJ reference genes, and CDR3 was defined per IMGT. Highly expanded clones were defined as clonotypes with a frequency above 0.1%. Repertoire diversity was measured by Shannon entropy, and V-J evenness by the Gini coefficient. A clonotype found in more than one individual was treated as public. TCRdb passed the public sequencing reads through fastp at Q25 and MiXCR, retaining productive beta sequences. One record per CDR3 amino acid sequence lists the most common genes and DNA. The V and J calls, along with clone size, are taken from TCRdb and not from the paper's own processing. The sample table contains around 400,000 distinct CDR3 sequences; only one count was recorded for 23% of them. Jointly, the top ten make up over 25% of the sample.

Reading the label with the study, this specimen's time point is: persistent/refractory GD, antithyroid drugs over 5 years with positive TRAb. For both TCR sequencing and RNA sequencing, RNA was extracted from PBMCs in TRIzol. The diagnosis of Graves' disease was made according to American Thyroid Association guidelines. The patients came from an endocrinology department in Xi'an, China. From each patient, around 9 milliliters of peripheral blood was collected into an EDTA anticoagulant tube. Ficoll Paque Plus density gradient separation was used to isolate PBMCs, and no further T cell sorting was performed. An Agilent 2100 Bioanalyzer and agarose gel were used to check RNA quality, and a NanoDrop 2000 was used to measure RNA concentration.

This chain is built from TRBV7-8 and TRBJ2-5; TRBD2 aligns with 7 central bases. The material sequenced was peripheral blood mononuclear cells (PBMCs), taken when the disease was refractory, from a patient treated with antithyroid drugs. This sequence was found in a female donor with Graves disease. The CDR3 protein: CASSPFGLERGTQYF. In nucleotides, the sequence is TGTGCCAGCAGCCCATTTGGACTAGAGCGGGGGACCCAGTACTTC.